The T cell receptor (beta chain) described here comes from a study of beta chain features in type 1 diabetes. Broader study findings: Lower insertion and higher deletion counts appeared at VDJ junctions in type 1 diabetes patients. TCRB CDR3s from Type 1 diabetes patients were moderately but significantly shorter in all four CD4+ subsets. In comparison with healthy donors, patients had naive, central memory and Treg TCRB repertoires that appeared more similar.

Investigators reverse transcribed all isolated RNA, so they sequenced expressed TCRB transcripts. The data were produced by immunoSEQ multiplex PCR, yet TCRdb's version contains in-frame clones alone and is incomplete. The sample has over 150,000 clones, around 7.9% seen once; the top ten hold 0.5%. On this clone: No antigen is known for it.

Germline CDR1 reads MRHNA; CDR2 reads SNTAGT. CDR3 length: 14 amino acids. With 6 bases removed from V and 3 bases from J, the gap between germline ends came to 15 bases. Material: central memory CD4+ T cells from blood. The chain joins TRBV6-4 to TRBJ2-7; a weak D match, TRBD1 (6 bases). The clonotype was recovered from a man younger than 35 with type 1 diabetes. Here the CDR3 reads CASSSRTELYEQYF. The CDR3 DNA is TGTGCCAGCAGCTCTAGGACAGAGCTCTACGAGCAGTACTTC.